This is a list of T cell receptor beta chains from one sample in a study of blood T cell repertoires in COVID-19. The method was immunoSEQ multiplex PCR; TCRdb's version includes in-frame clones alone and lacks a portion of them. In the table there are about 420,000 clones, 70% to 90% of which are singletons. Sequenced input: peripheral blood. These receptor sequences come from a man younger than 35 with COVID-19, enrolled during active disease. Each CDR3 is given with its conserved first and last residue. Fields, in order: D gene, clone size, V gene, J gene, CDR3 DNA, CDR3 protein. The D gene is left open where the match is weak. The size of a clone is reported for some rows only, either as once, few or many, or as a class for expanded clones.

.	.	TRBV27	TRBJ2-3	TGTGCCAGCAGGGGCAGGTCCACAGATACGCAGTATTTT	CASRGRSTDTQYF
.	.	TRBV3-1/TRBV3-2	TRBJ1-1	TGTGCCAGCAGCCAAGAACGAATTATAGGACAGCCGTCGATGAACACTGAAGCTTTCTTT	CASSQERIIGQPSMNTEAFF
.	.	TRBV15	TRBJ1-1	TGTGCCACCAGCAGAGATGGGGGGGCTCCCCCCTTCACTGAAGCTTTCTTT	CATSRDGGAPPFTEAFF
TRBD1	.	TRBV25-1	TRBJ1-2	TGTGCCAGCAGTGAATGGTCGACAGGGGTACGCTACACCTTC	CASSEWSTGVRYTF
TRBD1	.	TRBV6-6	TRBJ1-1	TGTGCCAGCAGTCACCGACAGGGGGAGATGACGAACACTGAAGCTTTCTTT	CASSHRQGEMTNTEAFF
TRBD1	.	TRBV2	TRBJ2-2	TGTGCCAGCAGAGGGTCCCGGGACAGGGGCGCCGGGGAGCTGTTTTTT	CASRGSRDRGAGELFF
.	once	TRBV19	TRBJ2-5	TGTGCCAGTAGTATTGGACACGCCATTTCGGAGACCCAGTACTTC	CASSIGHAISETQYF
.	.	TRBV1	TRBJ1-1	TGCACCAGCAGCCAAGATTACACGGGAGGGGGCGAAACTGAAGCTTTCTTT	CTSSQDYTGGGETEAFF
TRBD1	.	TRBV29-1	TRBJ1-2	TGCAGCGTTGCACCGGGACAGGGTGGTTATGGCTACACCTTC	CSVAPGQGGYGYTF
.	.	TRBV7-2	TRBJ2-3	TGTGCCAGCAGCTTAGCGGCCAATAGGGGCCCAGATACGCAGTATTTT	CASSLAANRGPDTQYF
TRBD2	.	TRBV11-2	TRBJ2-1	TGTGCCAGCAGCTCCCCCAACGAGCGACTAGCGGTCTTTAATGAGCAGTTCTTC	CASSSPNERLAVFNEQFF
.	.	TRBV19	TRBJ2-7	TGTGCCAGTAGTATCATTACTAGACCGCCCTACGAGCAGTACTTC	CASSIITRPPYEQYF
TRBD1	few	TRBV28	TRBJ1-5	TGTGCCAGCAGGAGGGACAGGGGCAATCAGCCCCAGCATTTT	CASRRDRGNQPQHF
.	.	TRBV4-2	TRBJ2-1	TGTGCCAGCAGCCAAGAACGCAGGGGATTTTACAATGAGCAGTTCTTC	CASSQERRGFYNEQFF
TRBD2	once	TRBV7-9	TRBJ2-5	TGTGCCAGCAGCTTAGAACCATATAGCGGGGGGGCCCAGGAGACCCAGTACTTC	CASSLEPYSGGAQETQYF
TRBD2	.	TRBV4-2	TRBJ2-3	TGTGCCAGCAGCCAAGATAGGGCTAGCGGGAGGGCAATAGATACGCAGTATTTT	CASSQDRASGRAIDTQYF
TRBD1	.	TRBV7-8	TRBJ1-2	TGTGCCAGCAGCCGGCGGGACAGGGAATCTGGCTACACCTTC	CASSRRDRESGYTF
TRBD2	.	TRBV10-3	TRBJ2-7	TGTGCCATCAGTGCTAGGGGAGGGCGCTACGAGCAGTACTTC	CAISARGGRYEQYF
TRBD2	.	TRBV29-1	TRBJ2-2	TGCAGCGTTGAAGAAGCGGGAGTTGGCGGGGAGCTGTTTTTT	CSVEEAGVGGELFF
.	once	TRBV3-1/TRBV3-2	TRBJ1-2	TGTGCCAGCAGCCCCCGACCAGACAGGACCCTTAACTATGGCTACACCTTC	CASSPRPDRTLNYGYTF